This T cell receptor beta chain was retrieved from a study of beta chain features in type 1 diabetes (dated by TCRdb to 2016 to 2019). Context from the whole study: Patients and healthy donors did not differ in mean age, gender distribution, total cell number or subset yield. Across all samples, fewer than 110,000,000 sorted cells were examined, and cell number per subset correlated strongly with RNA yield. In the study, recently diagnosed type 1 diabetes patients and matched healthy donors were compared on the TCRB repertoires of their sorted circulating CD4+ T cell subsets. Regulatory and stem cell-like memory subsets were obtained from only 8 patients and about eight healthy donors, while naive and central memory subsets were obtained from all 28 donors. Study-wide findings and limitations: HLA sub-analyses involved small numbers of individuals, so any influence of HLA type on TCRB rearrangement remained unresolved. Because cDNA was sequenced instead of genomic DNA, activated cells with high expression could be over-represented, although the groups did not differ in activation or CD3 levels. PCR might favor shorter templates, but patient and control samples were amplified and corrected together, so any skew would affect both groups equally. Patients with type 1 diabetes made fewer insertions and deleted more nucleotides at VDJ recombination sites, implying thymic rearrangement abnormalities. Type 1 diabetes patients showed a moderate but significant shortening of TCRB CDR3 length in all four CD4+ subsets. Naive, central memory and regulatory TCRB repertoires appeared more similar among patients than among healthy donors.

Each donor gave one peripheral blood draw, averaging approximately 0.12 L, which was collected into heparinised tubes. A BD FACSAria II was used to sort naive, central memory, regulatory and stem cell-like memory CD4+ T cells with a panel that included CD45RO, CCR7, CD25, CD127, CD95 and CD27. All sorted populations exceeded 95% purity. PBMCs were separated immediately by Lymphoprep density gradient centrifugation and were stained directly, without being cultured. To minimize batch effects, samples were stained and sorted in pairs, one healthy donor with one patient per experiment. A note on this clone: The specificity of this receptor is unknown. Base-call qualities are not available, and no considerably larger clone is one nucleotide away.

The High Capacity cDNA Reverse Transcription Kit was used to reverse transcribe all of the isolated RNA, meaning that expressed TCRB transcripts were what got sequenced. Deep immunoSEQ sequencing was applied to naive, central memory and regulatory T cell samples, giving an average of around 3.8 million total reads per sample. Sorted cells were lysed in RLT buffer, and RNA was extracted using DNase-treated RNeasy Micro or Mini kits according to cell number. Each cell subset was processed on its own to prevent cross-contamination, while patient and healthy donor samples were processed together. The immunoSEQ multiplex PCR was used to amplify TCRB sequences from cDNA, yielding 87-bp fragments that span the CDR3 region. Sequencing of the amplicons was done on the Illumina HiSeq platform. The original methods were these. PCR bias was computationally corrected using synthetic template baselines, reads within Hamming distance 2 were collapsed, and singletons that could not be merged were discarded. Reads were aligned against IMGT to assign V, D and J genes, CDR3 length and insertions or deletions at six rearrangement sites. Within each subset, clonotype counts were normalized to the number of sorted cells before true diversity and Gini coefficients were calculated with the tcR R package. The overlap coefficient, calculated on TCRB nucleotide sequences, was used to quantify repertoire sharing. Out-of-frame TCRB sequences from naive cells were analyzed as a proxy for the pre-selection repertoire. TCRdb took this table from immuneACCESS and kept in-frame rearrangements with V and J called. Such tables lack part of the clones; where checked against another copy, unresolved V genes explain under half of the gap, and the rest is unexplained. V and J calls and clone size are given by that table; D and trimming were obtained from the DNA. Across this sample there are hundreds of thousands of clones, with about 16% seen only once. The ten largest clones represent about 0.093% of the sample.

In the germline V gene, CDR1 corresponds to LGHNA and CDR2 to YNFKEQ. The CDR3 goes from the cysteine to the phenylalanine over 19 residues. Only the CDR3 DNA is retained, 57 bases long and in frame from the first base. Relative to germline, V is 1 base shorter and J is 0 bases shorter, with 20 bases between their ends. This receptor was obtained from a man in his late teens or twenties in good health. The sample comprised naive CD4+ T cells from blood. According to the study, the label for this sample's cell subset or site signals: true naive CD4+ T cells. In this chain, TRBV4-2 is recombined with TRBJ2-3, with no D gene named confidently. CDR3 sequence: CASSQGAPRRVESTDTQYF. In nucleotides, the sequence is TGTGCCAGCAGCCAAGGAGCCCCCCGGAGAGTAGAAAGCACAGATACGCAGTATTTT.